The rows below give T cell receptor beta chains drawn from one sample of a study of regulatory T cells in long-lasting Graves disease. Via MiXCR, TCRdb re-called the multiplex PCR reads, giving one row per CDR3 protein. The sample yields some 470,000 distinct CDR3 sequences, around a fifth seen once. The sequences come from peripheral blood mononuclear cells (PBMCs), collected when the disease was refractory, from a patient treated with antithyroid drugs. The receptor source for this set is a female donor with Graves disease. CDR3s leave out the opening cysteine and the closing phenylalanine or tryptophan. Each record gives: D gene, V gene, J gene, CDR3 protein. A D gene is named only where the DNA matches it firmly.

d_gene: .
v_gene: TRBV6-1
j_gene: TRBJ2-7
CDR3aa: ASSEGAAISYEQY

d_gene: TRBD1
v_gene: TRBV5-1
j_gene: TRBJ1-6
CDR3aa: ASRPTGQSNSPLH

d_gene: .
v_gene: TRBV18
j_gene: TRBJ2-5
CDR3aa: ASSPPLGTSIWTQY

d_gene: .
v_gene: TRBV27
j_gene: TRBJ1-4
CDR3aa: ASSFISRGGPGEKLF

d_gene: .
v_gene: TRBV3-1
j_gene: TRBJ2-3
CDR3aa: ASSQVAGDTQY

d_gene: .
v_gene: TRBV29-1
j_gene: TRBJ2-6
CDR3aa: SVRLLSGANVLT

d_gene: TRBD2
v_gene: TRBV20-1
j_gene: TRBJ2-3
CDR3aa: SASLAGGYTQY

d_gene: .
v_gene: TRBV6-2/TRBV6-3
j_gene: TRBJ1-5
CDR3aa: ASSYPSDSNQPQH

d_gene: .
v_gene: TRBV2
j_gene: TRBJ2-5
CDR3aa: ASSSYGQTQY

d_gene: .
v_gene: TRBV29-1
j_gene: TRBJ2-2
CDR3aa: SAKDEPNTGELF

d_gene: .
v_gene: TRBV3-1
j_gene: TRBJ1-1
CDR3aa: ASSQDISTEAF

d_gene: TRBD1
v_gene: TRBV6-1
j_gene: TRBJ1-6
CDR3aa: ASSVGTAVSYNSPLH

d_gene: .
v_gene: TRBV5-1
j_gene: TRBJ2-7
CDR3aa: ASSPGPHRDEQY

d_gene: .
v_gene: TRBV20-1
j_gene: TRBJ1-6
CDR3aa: SAPVKTGKYNSPLH

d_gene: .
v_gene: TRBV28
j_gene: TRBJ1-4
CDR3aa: ASSPWTSLEAFGEKLF

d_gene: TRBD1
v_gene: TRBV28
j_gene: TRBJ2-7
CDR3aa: ASSLLRTGRLGREQY

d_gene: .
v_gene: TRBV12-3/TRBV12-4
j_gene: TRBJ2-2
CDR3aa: ASTPTSGPWELF

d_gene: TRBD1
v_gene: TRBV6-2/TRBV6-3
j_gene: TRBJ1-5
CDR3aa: ASARGRGGLGGNQPQH

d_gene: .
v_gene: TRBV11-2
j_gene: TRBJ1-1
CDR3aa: ASSLAGTTEAF

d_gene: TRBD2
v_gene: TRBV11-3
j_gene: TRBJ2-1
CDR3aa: ASSTRGTSGSYEQF

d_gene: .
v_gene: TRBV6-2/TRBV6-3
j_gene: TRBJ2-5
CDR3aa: ASSYPLGAGETQY

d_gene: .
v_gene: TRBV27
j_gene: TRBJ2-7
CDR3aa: ASSFSRDRIYEQY

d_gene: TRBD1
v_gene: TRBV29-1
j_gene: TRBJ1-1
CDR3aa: SVDRTGNTEAF

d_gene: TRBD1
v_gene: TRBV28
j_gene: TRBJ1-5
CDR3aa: ASSFATGTQPQH

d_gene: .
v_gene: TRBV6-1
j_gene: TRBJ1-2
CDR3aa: ASSGLLQNYGYT

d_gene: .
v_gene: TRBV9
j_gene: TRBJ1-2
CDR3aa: ASSVGLDFNYGYT

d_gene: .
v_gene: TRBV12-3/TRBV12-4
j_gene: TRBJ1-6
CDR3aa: ASSFSINSPLH

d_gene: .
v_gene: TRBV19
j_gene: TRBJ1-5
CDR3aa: ASSIRDNNQPQH

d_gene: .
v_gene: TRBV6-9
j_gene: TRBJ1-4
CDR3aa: ASSFLGMEDEKLF

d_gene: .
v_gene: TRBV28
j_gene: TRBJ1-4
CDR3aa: ASSPTGFQNEKLF

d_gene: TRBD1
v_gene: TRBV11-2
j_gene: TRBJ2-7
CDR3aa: ASSSPFMDRGRISYEQY

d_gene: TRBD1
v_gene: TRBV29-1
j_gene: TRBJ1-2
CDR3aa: SVRGGYADRRIYGYT

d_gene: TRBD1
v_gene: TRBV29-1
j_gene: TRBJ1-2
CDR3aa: SVDGGTGVLGYT

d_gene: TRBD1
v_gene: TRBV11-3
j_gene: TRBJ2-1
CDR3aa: ASSPTGDEQF

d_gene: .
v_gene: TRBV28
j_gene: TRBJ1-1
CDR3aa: ASSPRDYLNTEAF

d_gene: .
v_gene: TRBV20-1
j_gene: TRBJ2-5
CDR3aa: SVNLYRVKRETQY

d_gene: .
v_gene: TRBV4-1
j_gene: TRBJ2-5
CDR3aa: ASSQMAVQGRETQY

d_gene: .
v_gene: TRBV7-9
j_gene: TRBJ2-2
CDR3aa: ASGERANTGELF

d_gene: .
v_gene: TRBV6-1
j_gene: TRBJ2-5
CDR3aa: ASSEGAAVETQY

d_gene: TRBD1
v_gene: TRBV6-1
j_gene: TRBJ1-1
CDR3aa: ASRYTGTGAEAF

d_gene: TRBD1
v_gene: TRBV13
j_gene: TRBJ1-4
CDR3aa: ASSLRGTVKEKLF

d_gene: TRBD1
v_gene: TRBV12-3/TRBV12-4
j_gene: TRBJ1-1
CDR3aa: ASSNRGGVTEAF

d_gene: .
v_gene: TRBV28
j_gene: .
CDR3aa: ASSDTDSDRELF

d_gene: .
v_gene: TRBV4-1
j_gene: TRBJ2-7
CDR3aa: ASSPTPEIYEQY

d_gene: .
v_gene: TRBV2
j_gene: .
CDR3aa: ASSEVWAEENDQPQY

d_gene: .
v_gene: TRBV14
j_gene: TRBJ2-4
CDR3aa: ASSQDSSSRAKNIQY

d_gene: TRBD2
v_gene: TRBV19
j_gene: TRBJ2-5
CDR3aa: ASSMGGAGEQETQY

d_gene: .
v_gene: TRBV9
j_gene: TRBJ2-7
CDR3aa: ASSVAPANYEQY

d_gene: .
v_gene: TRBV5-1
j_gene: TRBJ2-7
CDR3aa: ASWGLDGPYEQY

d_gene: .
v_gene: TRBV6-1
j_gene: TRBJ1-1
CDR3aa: ASSWTQGNTEAF

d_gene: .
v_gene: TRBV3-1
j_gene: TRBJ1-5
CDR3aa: ASSPSGVGEPQH

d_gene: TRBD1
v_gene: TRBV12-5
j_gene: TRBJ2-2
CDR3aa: ASGPSLRDRRNTGELF

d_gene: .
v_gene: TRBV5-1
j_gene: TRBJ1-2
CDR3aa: ASSLVAGTDYGYT